The 4 T cell receptor beta chains below come from one sample, sequenced in a study of metastatic and nonmetastatic thyroid tumors. TCRdb re-processed the PCR reads through MiXCR. The sample has approximately 17,000 clones, 27% seen once. Ahead of thyroid surgery, no patient had received treatment of any kind. Source material: adjacent normal tissue. Source of these receptors: a female donor with papillary thyroid cancer or a benign thyroid nodule (not recorded which). Some clones in this sample may be carry-over from other donors' samples.

With regard to this clone: An end of the junction does not agree with germline; a read error may underlie this. The sample contains more than one DNA sequence encoding this CDR3. The chain recombines TRBV6-5 with TRBJ1-6, with D hard to call. CDR1 MNHEY and CDR2 SVGAGI come from the germline V gene. The CDR3 is 17 residues long. The CDR3 bases are TGTGCCAGTAGTTACTCCCCTCAGGACCACTATAATTCACCCCTCCACTTT. It specifies CASSYSPQDHYNSPLHF.

This rearrangement joins TRBV5-1 to TRBJ1-2; D remains ambiguous. The germline V gene encodes CDR1 SGHRS and CDR2 YFSETQ. Trimming took off 4 bases at V and 2 bases at J, with 18 bases between the two ends. This CDR3 region has 16 residues. CDR3 in amino acids: CASSPHYNRRNYGYTF. Here the CDR3 DNA reads TGCGCCAGCAGCCCCCACTATAATCGACGGAACTATGGCTACACCTTC.

The chain combines TRBV7-9 with TRBJ2-7; 8 bases agree with TRBD1. V trimming: 6 bases; J trimming: 6 bases; junction bases outside the gene matches: 13. The CDR3 runs to 15 residues. CDR1 is SEHNR, CDR2 FQNEAQ, per germline (reference sequence). The CDR3 DNA sequence: TGTGCCAGCAGATGGGGCCGGGACAGGCAAGGCGAGCAGTACTTC. Protein: CASRWGRDRQGEQYF.

The chain is built from TRBV10-1 and TRBJ1-1; a possible D gene is TRBD1 (6 bases). CDR1 WNHNN and CDR2 SYGVQD come from the germline V gene (reference sequence). This CDR3 comprises 14 residues. V lost 6 bases, J lost 5 bases, and 16 bases lay in between. The CDR3: CASSALWGATEAFF. The DNA of the CDR3 is TGCGCCAGCAGCGCCCTATGGGGGGCGACTGAAGCTTTCTTT.